This TCR beta chain was identified in a study of human T cells and chemical hapten exposure (dated by TCRdb to the early 2020s). For context, the study as a whole: Libraries were pooled for sequencing, and per-sample TCR yields varied mainly because of small differences in library volumes within the pool. In alopecia patients, the study followed how the peripheral blood TCR repertoire changed in vivo over primary and secondary sensitization to diphenylcyclopropenone (DPC), a hapten. Each blood RNA sample was used to sequence both TCR alpha and TCR beta chains. Findings and caveats that apply to the study as a whole: After repeated subsampling, changes were observed in the strength of the expansion versus patch-test correlation and in the threshold at which the correlation became significant. DPC sensitization did not change the number of TCRs with a frequency above 1 in 1000, and there was no evidence of changes in global repertoire structure.

The library was prepared using RACE. The listed sequencing device is NextSeq 500. During library preparation, unique molecular identifiers were attached to individual cDNA molecules so that TCRs could be counted quantitatively and reproducibly. In the source study's methods: A median of around 100,000 TCRs per sample was observed, with a range of 23,224 to 690,600. V, J and CDR3 annotation of the TCR reads was carried out using the Decombinator software suite. To make PS versus PT1 abundance plots, every sample was subsampled to the same number of TCRs (28,000). TCRs were defined as expanded if absent before sensitization and observed at least eight times at the 2-week time point. Starting from the raw public reads, TCRdb applied fastp trimming at Q25, assembled clones with MiXCR and retained in-frame beta chains. Here each entry gathers all rows of one CDR3 protein and keeps the most common genes and DNA. In this record, the V and J calls reflect TCRdb's handling and not the investigators' own analysis. The sample yields about 28,000 distinct CDR3 sequences; about 7.7% were counted once. Of the sample, 9.9% is held by the ten largest clones.

What this sample's time point label stands for: healthy volunteer bleed at 2 weeks. Total RNA was extracted from unfractionated whole blood collected in Tempus Blood RNA tubes. About 5 healthy volunteers served as TCR sequencing controls and were bled at day 0, 2 weeks and 6 weeks. Remarks on this clonotype: Its antigen is not yet known. One base away there is no much larger clone; base qualities are not given.

The germline V gene supplies CDR1 LGHNA and CDR2 YNFKEQ. V was cut back by 3 bases and J by 1 base, leaving a gap of 6 bases between them. The CDR3 runs 13 residues from the cysteine to the phenylalanine. Just the 39-base CDR3 DNA is kept, in frame starting at base 1. This sequence uses TRBV4-2 and TRBJ1-1, with the D gene uncertain. This TCR derives from a human donor in good health. Some clones in this sample may be carry-over from other donors' samples. Input material: whole blood. The DNA is TGTGCCAGCAGCCATGTAGCGAACACTGAAGCTTTCTTT. The resulting protein is CASSHVANTEAFF.